This T cell receptor (beta chain) was found in a study of cytomegalovirus exposure and HLA in healthy donors. Study details: Genotyping of roughly 400 donors showed that approximately 83% belonged to the Caucasian-associated ancestry cluster.

The PCR employed 60 Vbeta primers together with 13 Jbeta primers. Method: immunoSEQ multiplex PCR; TCRdb's copy keeps in-frame clones and lacks some. The sample records approximately 100,000 clones, about two thirds being singletons. This clone showed up just a few times. The antigen is not known. Study-level findings and limits: Most TCR sequences were seen very rarely across donors, but some public TCRs occurred in many. Sequencing depth roughly uniform across donors was assumed in presence/absence analyses.

Germline V gives CDR1 SQVTM, CDR2 ANQGSEA. Trimming left V 4 bases short and J 4 bases short, with 8 bases between. The CDR3 totals 13 residues. Material for sequencing was PBMCs. The J gene is TRBJ1-6, the V gene TRBV29-1; no reliable D call. The TCR comes from a female donor in good health and CMV-seronegative. The CDR3 DNA reads TGCAGCGTTGCAGCGGGGTATAATTCACCCCTCCACTTT. Its translation: CSVAAGYNSPLHF.